Listed below are T cell receptor beta chains from one sample, sequenced in a study of T cell changes during pregnancy in multiple sclerosis. Profiled with immunoSEQ multiplex PCR; TCRdb holds only in-frame clones, not every one. Altogether approximately 68,000 clones are present, approximately 91% being singletons, with the ten largest covering 1.4%. The specimen was peripheral blood, collected in the second trimester of pregnancy. The receptors were gathered from a female donor with multiple sclerosis, enrolled in a pregnancy study. Both conserved end residues are trimmed from each CDR3.

TRBV4-1,TRBJ2-3,ASSQDGRGGLDTQY
TRBV6-5,TRBJ1-1,AGRQGVNTEAF
TRBV11-2,TRBJ1-1,ASSLGVSAF
TRBV5-1,TRBJ2-1,ASSLEGQWGNEQF
TRBV7-8,TRBJ2-1,ASSPWGAGAYNEQF
TRBV19,TRBJ1-1,ASSRTEFF
TRBV6-6,TRBJ1-1,ASSYQGLNTEAF
TRBV7-6,TRBJ2-7,ASSLRIAGGPDEQY
TRBV18,TRBJ1-2,ASSPNPGGKGYGYT
TRBV7-2,TRBJ1-4,ASSLWMGGTNEKLF
TRBV19,TRBJ1-5,ASTDLWAGKGQPQH
TRBV29-1,TRBJ2-7,SVSGQGLHEQY
TRBV29-1,TRBJ2-4,SAGRTSGSSYKNIQY
TRBV9,TRBJ2-7,ASSVGPPGGVRSYEQY
TRBV4-3,TRBJ2-3,ASSQDPADTQY
TRBV12-5,TRBJ1-2,ASGLARTGGLMWGYT
TRBV6-4,TRBJ2-3,ASSESGGQADTQY
TRBV5-1,TRBJ2-5,ASSYGGQETQY
TRBV2,TRBJ2-7,ASRERTGDYEQY
TRBV2,TRBJ2-7,ASSEPISGRTAYEQY
TRBV6-1,TRBJ1-3,ASREASSGNTIY
TRBV7-2,TRBJ1-2,ASSRDRRSGNYGYT
TRBV7-2,TRBJ2-3,ASSFTTTDTQY
TRBV7-2,TRBJ2-3,ASSLSRGTDTQY
TRBV5-1,TRBJ1-5,ASSLEAGDQPQH
TRBV9,TRBJ1-3,ASSPQVGVAGNTIY
TRBV7-2,TRBJ2-5,ASSFRLQGIGETQY
TRBV19,TRBJ2-1,ASSKWFSGRGDEQF
TRBV7-9,TRBJ1-5,ASSSTDRVNQPQH
TRBV2,TRBJ1-1,ASSEQALRGTEAF
TRBV27,TRBJ2-7,ASKEGLAAYEQY
TRBV19,TRBJ2-7,ASSFTGTGYEQY
TRBV5-1,TRBJ2-3,ASGWRSGSADTQY
TRBV29-1,TRBJ2-1,SAGGAHEQF
TRBV20-1,TRBJ2-1,SARDGSEQF
TRBV12-5,TRBJ2-5,ASGSDTGAQY
TRBV6-6,TRBJ2-2,ASRRQGDTGELF
TRBV30,TRBJ1-1,ALSTGPTAGTEAF
TRBV11-2,TRBJ1-1,ASSLRKGGPEAF
TRBV6-5,TRBJ2-3,ASSYGGVPDTQY
TRBV30,TRBJ2-2,AWSKGWNTGELF
TRBV7-6,TRBJ2-7,ASSGRAGEQY
TRBV29-1,TRBJ1-2,SVEDDAGDYGYT
TRBV9,TRBJ2-5,ASSVGAGQETQY
TRBV9,TRBJ1-6,ASSVAGHYNSPLH
TRBV7-9,TRBJ2-1,ASSFEPDEQF
TRBV7-2,TRBJ1-5,ASSYMGTGTAGGQPQH
TRBV7-2,TRBJ2-5,ASSFLAGGIFQETQY
TRBV4-2,TRBJ2-7,ASSHNRGSSYEQY
TRBV11-2,TRBJ1-1,ASSLGVSVQGVNTEAF
TRBV2,TRBJ2-5,ASSAPTSEGGAETQY
TRBV5-1,TRBJ2-1,ASSSGLAGGYNEQF
TRBV6-6,TRBJ1-2,ASSYGDRNTNGYT
TRBV29-1,TRBJ1-2,SVEDDAVSYGYT
TRBV18,TRBJ1-1,ASSPPGTGGLGTEAF
TRBV30,TRBJ1-3,AWSLGLGTGRPGNTIY
TRBV7-2,TRBJ1-5,ASSLNRWAHQPQH
TRBV19,TRBJ1-1,ASSPRAGGAVLAEAF
TRBV5-4,TRBJ2-3,ASSLDSGLRTDTQY
TRBV6-5,TRBJ2-7,ASSYSREKYEQY